This T cell receptor beta chain was sequenced in a study of OX40 agonist ivuxolimab in advanced cancers. About the study as a whole: Ivuxolimab was a fully human IgG2 agonistic monoclonal antibody targeting the costimulatory receptor OX40 (CD134). Partial responses occurred in three dose-escalation patients: two with cutaneous melanoma and one with hepatocellular carcinoma. Peripheral TCRbeta sequencing was intended to test whether TCR sequence diversity was altered and clonal T-cell expansion was caused by ivuxolimab. Of the approximately 53 patients in dose escalation, some 20 had hepatocellular carcinoma, about 15 had melanoma, 9 had renal cell carcinoma and 9 had head and neck cancer. Prior anti-PD-1, anti-PD-L1 or anti-CTLA-4 therapy was permitted, and checkpoint inhibitors had been received by less than 45% of dose-escalation patients. Intravenous ivuxolimab was administered to patients every 2 weeks at six dose levels: 0.01, 0.1, 0.3, 1.5, 3 and 10 mg/kg. In the dose-escalation cohort, around 80% of patients were male, and the mean age was 60 years with a range of roughly 20 to 80. The monotherapy dose-escalation portion (N of about 50 patients) of the phase I ivuxolimab trial is reported in the paper.

Patients with autoimmune disease history or receiving systemic immunosuppression were excluded from the trial. Peripheral blood for TCR sequencing was drawn from every dose cohort at baseline, at cycle 4 day 1 and at cycle 7 day 1. Samples were obtained from an open-label, multicenter, first-in-human phase I dose-escalation trial of ivuxolimab. The trial enrolled adults with locally advanced or metastatic head and neck squamous cell, hepatocellular, melanoma or renal cell carcinoma. CD4+ and CD8+ T cells were sorted separately from peripheral blood before TCR sequencing. As for this clone: The antigen this receptor binds is unknown. Base qualities were left out, and no much larger clone turns up one base away.

Genomic DNA was extracted from sorted cells for sequencing of the TCRbeta CDR3 region. TCRbeta CDR3 regions were sequenced using the immunoSEQ Assay. This is the immuneACCESS table as TCRdb keeps it, with only in-frame sequences that have V and J called. A part of the clones is gone; compared with another copy, unresolved V genes explain less than half, and the rest is unexplained. The sample profile shows approximately 91,000 clones; about 90% of them were found once. About 4.5% of the sample comes from the top ten. Results the study describes overall, beyond this receptor: Clonal expansion of both CD4+ and CD8+ blood T cells was observed from baseline to week 6 at doses 0.1 to 3.0 mg/kg. Which antigens the clonally expanded peripheral T cells were specific for was not determined. In partial responders in the 0.1-3.0 mg/kg groups, normalized peripheral clonal expansion was found to be among the lowest, especially among CD8+ T cells. On average, CD8+ T cells showed more expanded clones than CD4+ T cells after ivuxolimab. Low levels of normalized T-cell clonal expansion were also shown by some nonresponding patients.

Taken from cysteine to phenylalanine, the CDR3 has 17 residues. Just CDR3 DNA is preserved here, 51 bases in frame from base 1. The trim is 0 bases for V and 2 bases for J, with a gap of 14 bases between the germline ends. Sequences LGHNA (CDR1) and YNFKEQ (CDR2) are obtained from the germline V gene. This clonotype was sampled from an adult with an advanced solid tumor such as melanoma, head and neck, liver or kidney cancer. The rearrangement combines TRBV4-2 with TRBJ2-1, with the D call perhaps TRBD1 or TRBD2, as 5 bases match in each case. Here the sequenced sample was CD4+ or CD8+ T cells sorted from blood, taken in a trial of the OX40 agonist ivuxolimab. The nucleotides are TGTGCCAGCAGCCAAGATCGAGGGGAGTCCCCCTACAATGAGCAGTTCTTC. Translated, this is CASSQDRGESPYNEQFF.